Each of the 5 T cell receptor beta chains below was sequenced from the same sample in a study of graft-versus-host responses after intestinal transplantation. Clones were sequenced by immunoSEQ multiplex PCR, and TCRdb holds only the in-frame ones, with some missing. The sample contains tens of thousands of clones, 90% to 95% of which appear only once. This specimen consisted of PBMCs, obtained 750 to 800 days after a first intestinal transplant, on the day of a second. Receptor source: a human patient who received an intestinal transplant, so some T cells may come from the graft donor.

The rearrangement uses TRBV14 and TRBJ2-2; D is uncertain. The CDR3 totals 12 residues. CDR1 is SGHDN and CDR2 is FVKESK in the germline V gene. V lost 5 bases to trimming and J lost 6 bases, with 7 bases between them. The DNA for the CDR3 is TGTGCCAGCAGCGTAATGGCCGGGGAGCTGTTTTTT. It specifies CASSVMAGELFF. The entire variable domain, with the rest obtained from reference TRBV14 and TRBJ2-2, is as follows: EAGVTQFPSHSVIEKGQTVTLRCDPISGHDNLYWYRRVMGKEIKFLLHFVKESKQDESGMPNNRFLAERTGGTYSTLKVQPAELEDSGVYFCASSVMAGELFFGEGSRLTVL.

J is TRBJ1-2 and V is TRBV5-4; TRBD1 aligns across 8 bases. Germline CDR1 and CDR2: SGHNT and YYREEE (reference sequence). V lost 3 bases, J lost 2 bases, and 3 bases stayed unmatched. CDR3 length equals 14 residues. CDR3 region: CASSSRTGNYGYTF. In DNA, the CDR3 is TGTGCCAGCAGCTCCCGGACAGGGAACTATGGCTACACCTTC. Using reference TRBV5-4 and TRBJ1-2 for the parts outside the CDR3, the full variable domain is ETGVTQSPTHLIKTRGQQVTLRCSSQSGHNTVSWYQQALGQGPQFIFQYYREEENGRGNFPPRFSGLQFPNYSSELNVNALELDDSALYLCASSSRTGNYGYTFGSGTRLTVV.

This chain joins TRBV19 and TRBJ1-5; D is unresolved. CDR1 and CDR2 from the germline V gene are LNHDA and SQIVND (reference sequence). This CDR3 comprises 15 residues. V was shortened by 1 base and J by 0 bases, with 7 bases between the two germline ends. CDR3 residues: CASSIGGYSNQPQHF. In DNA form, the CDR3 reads TGTGCCAGTAGTATAGGAGGATATAGCAATCAGCCCCAGCATTTT.

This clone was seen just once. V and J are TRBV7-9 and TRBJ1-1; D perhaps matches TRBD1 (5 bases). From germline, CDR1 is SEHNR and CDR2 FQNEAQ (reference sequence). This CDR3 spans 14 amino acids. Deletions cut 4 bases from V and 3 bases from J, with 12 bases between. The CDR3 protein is CASSSQGGYTEAFF. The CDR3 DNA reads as TGTGCCAGCAGCTCCCAGGGAGGTTACACTGAAGCTTTCTTT.

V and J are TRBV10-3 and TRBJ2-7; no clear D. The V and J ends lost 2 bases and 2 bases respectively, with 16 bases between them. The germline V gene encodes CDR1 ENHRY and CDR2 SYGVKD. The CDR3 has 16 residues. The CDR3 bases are TGTGCCATCAGTGAGAGGATCGTGGGCAGCCCCTACGAGCAGTACTTC. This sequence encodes CAISERIVGSPYEQYF.